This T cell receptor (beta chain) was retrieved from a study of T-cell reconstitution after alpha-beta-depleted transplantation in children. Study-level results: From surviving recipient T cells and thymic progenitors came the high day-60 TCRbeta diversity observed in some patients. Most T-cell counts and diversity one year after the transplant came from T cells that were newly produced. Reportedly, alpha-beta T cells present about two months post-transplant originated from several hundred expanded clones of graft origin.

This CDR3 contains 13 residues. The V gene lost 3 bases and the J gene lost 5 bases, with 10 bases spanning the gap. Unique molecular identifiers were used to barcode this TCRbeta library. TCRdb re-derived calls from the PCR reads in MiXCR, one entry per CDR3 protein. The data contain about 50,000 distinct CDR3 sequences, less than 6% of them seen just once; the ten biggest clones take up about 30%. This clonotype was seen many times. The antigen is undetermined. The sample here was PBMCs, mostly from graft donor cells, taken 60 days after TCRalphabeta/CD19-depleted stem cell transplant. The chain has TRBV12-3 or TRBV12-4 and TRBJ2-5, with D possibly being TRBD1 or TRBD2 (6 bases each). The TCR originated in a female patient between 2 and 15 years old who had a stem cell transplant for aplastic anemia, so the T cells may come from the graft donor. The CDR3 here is CASSFGGRETQYF. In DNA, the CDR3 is TGTGCCAGCAGTTTCGGGGGCAGGGAGACCCAGTACTTC.